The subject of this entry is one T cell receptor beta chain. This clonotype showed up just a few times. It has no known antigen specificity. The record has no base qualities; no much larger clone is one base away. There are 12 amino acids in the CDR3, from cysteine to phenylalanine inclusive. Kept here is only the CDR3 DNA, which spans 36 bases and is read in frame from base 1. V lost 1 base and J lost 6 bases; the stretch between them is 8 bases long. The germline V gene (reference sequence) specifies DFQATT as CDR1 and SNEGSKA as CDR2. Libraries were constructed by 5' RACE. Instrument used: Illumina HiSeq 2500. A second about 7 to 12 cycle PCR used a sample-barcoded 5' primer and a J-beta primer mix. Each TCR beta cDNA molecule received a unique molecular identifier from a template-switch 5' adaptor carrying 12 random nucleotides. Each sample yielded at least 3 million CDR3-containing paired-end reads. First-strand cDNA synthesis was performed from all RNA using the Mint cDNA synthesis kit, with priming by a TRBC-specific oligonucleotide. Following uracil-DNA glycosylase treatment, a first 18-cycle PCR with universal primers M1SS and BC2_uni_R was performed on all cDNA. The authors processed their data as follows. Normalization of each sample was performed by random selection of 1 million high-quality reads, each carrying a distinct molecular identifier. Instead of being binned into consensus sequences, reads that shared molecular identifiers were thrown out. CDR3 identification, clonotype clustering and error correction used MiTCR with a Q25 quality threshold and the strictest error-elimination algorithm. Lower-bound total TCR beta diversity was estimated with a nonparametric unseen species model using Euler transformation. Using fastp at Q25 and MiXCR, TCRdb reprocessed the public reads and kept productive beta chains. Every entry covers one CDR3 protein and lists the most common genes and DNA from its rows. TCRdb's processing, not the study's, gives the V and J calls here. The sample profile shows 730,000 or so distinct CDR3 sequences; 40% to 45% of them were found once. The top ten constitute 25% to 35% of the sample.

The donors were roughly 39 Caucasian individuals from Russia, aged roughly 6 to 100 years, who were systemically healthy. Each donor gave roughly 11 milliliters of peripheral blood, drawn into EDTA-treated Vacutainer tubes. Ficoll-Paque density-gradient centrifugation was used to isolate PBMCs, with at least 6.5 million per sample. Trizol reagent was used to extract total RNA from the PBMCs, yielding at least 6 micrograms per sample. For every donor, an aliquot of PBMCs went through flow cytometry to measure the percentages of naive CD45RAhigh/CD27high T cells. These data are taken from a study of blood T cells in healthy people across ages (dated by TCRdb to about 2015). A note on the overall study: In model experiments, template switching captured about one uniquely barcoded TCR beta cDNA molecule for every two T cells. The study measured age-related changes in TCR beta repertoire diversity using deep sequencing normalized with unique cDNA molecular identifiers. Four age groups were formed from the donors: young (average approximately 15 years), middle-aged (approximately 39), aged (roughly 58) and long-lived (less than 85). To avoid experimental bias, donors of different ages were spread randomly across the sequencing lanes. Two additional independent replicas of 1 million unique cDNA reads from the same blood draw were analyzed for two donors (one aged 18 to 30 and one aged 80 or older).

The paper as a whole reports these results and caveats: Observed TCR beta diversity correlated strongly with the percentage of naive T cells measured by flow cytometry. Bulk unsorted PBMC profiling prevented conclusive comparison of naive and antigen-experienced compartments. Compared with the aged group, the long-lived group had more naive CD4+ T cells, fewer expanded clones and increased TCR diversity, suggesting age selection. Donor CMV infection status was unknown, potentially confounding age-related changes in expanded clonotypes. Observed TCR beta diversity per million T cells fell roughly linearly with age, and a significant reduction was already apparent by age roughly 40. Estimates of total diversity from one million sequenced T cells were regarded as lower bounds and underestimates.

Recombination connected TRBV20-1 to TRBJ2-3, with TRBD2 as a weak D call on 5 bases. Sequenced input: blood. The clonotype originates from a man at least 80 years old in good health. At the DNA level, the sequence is TGCAGTGCTAGAGTCGGGATGGATACGCAGTATTTT. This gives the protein CSARVGMDTQYF.